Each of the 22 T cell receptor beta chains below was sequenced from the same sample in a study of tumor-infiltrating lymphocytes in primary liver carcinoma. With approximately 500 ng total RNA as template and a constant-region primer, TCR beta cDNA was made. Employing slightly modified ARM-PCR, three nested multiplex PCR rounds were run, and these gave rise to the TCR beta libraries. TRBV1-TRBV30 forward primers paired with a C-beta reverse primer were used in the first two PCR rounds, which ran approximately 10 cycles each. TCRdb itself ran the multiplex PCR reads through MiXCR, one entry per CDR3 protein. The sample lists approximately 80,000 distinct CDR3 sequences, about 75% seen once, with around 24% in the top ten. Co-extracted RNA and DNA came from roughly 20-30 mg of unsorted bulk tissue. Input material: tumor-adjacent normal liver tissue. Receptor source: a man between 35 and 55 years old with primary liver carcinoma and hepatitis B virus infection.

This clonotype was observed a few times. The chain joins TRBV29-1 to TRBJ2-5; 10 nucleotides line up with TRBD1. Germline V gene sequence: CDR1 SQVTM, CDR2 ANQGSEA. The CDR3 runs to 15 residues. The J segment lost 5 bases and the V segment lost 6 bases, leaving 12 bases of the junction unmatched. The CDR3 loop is CSVRVPGQGTETQYF. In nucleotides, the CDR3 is TGCAGCGTCCGAGTCCCGGGACAGGGGACTGAGACCCAGTACTTC.

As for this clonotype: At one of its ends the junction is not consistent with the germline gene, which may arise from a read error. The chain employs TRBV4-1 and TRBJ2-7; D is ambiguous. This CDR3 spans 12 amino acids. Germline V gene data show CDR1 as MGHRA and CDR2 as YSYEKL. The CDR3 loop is CASSQERSEQYF. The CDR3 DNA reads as TGCGCCAGCAGCCAAGAGCGAAGCGAGCAATACTTC.

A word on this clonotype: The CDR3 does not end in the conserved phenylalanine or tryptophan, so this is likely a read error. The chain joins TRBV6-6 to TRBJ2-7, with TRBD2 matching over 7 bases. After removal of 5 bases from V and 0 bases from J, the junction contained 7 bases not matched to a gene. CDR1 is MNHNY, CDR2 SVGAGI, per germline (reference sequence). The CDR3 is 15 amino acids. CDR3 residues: CASSASREVSYEQYI. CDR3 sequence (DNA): TGTGCCAGCAGTGCTAGTCGGGAGGTCTCCTACGAGCAGTACATC.

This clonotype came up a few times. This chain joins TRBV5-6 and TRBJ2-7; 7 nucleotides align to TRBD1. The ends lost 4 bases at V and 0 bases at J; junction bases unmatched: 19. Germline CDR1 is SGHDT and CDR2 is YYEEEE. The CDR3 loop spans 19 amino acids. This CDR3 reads CASSATGAREGQNSYEQYF. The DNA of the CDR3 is TGTGCCAGCAGCGCCACAGGGGCCCGCGAGGGGCAGAACTCCTACGAGCAGTACTTC. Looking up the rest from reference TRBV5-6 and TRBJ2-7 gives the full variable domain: DAGVTQSPTHLIKTRGQQVTLRCSPKSGHDTVSWYQQALGQGPQFIFQYYEEEERQRGNFPDRFSGHQFPNYSSELNVNALLLGDSALYLCASSATGAREGQNSYEQYFGPGTRLTVT.

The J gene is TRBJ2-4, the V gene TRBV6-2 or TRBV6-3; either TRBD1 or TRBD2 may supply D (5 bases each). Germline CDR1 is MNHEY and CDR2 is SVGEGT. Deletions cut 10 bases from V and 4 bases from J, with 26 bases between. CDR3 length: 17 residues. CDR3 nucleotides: TGTGCCAACAGCCTCCCAGGGAGTTTGAGGGATAAAAACATTCAGTACTTC. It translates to CANSLPGSLRDKNIQYF.

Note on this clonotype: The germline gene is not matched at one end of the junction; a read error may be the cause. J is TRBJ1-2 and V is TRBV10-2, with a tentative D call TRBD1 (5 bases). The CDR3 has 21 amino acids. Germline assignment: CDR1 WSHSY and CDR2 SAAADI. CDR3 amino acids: CASGEGLASGGSRRFGYGYTF. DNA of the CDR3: TGCGCCAGCGGTGAGGGCTTAGCGTCGGGGGGTAGCCGAAGATTCGGTTATGGCTACACCTTC.

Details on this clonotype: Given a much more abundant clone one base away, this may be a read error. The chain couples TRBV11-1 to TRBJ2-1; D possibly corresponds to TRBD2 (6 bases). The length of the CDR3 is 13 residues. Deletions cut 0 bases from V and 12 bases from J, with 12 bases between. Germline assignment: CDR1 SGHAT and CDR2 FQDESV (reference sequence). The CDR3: CASSLAIGGRQFF. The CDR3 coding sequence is TGTGCCAGCAGCTTAGCGATCGGAGGGCGGCAGTTCTTC.

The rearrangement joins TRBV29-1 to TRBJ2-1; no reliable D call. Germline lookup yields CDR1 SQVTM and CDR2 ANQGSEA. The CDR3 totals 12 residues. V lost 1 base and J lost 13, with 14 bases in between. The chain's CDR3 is CSVEAEWSDQFF. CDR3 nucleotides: TGCAGCGTTGAAGCGGAATGGAGTGACCAGTTCTTC.

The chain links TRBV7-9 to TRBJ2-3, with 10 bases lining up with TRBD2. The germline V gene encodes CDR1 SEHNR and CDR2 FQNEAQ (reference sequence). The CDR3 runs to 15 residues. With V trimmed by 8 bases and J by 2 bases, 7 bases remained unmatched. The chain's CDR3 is CASWTSGPDTDTQYF. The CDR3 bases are TGTGCCAGCTGGACTAGCGGACCTGACACAGATACGCAGTATTTT.

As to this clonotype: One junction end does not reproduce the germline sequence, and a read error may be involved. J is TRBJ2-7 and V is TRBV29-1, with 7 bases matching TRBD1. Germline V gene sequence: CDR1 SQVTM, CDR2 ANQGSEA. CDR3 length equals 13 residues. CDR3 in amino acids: CSATGAASYEQYF. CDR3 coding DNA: TGCAGCGCCACAGGGGCGGCCTCCTACGAGCAATACTTC.

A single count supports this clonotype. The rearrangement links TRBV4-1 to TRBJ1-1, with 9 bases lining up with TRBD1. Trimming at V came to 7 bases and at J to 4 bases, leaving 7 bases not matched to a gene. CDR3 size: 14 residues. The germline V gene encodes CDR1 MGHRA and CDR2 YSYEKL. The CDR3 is CASNLADRGTEAFF. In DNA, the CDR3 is TGCGCCAGCAACCTAGCGGACAGGGGCACTGAAGCTTTCTTT.

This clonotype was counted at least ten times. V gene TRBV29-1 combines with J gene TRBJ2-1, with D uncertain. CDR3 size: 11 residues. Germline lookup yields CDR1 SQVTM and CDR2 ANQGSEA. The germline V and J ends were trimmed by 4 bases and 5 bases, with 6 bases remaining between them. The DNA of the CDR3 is TGCAGCGTTGCTCTAGACAATGAGCAGTTCTTC. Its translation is CSVALDNEQFF.

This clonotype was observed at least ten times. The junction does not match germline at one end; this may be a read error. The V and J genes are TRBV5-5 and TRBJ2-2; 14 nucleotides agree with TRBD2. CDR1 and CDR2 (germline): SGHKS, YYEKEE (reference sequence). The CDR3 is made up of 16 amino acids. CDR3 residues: CASGFGTSGSTGELFF. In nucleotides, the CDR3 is TGTGCCAGCGGCTTTGGGACTAGCGGGAGCACCGGGGAGCTGTTTTTT.

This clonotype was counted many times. CDR3: CASSFGGTGVTYEQYF. CDR3 DNA: TGCGCCAGCAGCTTCGGGGGGACAGGCGTTACCTACGAGCAGTACTTC. J is TRBJ2-7 and V is TRBV5-1, with a weak D call TRBD1 (8 bases). The CDR3 has 16 residues. The V and J ends lost 2 bases and 2 bases respectively, with 17 bases between them. The germline V gene encodes CDR1 SGHRS and CDR2 YFSETQ.

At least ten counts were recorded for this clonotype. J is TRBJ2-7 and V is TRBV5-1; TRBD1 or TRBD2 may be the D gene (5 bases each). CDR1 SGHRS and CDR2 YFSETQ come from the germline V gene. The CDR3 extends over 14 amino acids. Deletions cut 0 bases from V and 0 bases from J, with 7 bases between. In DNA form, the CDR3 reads TGCGCCAGCAGCTTGGGGGACCACTCCTACGAGCAGTACTTC. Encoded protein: CASSLGDHSYEQYF. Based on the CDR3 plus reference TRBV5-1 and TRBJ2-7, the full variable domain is KAGVTQTPRYLIKTRGQQVTLSCSPISGHRSVSWYQQTPGQGLQFLFEYFSETQRNKGNFPGRFSGRQFSNSRSEMNVSTLELGDSALYLCASSLGDHSYEQYFGPGTRLTVT.

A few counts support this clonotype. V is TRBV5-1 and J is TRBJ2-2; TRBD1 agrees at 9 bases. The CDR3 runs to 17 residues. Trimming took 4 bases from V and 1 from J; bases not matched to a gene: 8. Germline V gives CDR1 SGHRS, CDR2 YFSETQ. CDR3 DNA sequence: TGCGCCAGCAGCGCAATACAGGGGGCAGTGAACACCGGGGAGCTGTTTTTT. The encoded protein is CASSAIQGAVNTGELFF.

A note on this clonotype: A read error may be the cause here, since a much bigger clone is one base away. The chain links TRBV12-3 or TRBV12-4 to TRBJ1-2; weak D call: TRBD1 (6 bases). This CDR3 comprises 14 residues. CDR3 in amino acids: CAGLGTMGHYGHTF. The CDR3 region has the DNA TGTGCCGGGCTCGGGACAATGGGGCACTATGGCCACACCTTC.

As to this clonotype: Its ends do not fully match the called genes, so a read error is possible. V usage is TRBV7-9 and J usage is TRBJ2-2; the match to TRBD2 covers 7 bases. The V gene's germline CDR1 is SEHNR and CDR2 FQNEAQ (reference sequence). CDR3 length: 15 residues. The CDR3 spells CASSLGLAGTWELFF. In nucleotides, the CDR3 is TGTGCCAGCAGCTTAGGACTAGCTGGCACCTGGGAGCTGTTTTTT.

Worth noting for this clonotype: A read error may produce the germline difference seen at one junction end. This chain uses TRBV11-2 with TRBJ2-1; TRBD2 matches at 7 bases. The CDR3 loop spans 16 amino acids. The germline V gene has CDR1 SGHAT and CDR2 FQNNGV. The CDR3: CAGSHTSAHLYNKQFF. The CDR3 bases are TGTGCCGGCAGTCATACTAGCGCCCATTTATACAATAAGCAGTTCTTC.

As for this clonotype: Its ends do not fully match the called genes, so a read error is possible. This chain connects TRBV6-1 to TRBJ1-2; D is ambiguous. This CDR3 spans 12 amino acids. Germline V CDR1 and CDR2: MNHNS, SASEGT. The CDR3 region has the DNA TGTACCAGCAGTGAAACGAGGCTGGGTTACATCTTC. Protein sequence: CTSSETRLGYIF.

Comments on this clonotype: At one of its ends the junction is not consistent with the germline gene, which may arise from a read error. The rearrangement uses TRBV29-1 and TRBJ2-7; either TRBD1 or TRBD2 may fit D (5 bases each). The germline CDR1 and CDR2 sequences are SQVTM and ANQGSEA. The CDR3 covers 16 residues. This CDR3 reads CSIMTSGTGTPYELYF. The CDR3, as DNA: TGCAGCATCATGACATCTGGGACCGGCACTCCCTACGAGCTGTACTTC.

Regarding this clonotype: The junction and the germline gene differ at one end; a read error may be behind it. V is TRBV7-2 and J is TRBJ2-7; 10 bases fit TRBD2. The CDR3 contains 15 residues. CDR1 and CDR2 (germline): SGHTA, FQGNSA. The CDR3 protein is CVSSAYSGGTSEQYF. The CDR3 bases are TGTGTCAGCAGCGCTTATAGCGGGGGGACAAGTGAGCAGTACTTC.